This T cell receptor delta chain was identified during a study of gamma-delta chains in newborns, infants, children. The germline V and J ends were trimmed by 0 bases and 8 bases, with 16 bases remaining between them. This CDR3 comprises 13 residues. The germline gives CDR1 TVYSNPD, CDR2 GDNSRS (reference sequence). Turning to this clone: A far more abundant clone sits one base away, making this likely a read error. Other DNA sequences in the same sample also yield this CDR3.

TCRdb called clones anew from the reads with CATT. The table includes about 4,200 delta-chain clones, roughly 35% detected once. This TCR came from a child who received the measles vaccine. Sequencing input: blood. The chain couples TRDV3 to TRDJ1, with D tentatively TRDD3 (6 bases). This CDR3 reads CAFRDTTDDKLIF. The CDR3 nucleotides read TGTGCCTTTAGGGATACTACCGACGACAAACTCATCTTT.